The source of this T cell receptor beta chain is a study of Ad26.COV2.S vaccination and SARS-CoV-2 variants. Overall study: Donor joined the COV1001 Ad26.COV2.S trial arm. Into the muscle, Ad26.COV2.S was dosed once or twice, 56 days apart.

Indicated treatment: roughly 19 received Ad26.COV2.S at low or high dose, single or two shots; several received placebo; per-sample allocation not given. Samples analyzed were those drawn on day 63 after the first vaccine or placebo injection. The table came from immunoSEQ multiplex PCR; TCRdb's copy has only in-frame clones and leaves some out. Here the sample spans hundreds of thousands of clones, more than 80% being singletons. Study outcomes and limitations: Vaccinees showed greater spike-specific TCR breadth than placebo recipients. Assessments of TCR breadth and depth may have underestimated the total T cell responses.

With respect to this clone: Antigen: not known.

CDR3 length: 16 amino acids. V lost 1 base to trimming and J lost 13 bases; unmatched junction nucleotides: 16. CDR1 and CDR2 from the germline V gene are SGDLS and YYNGEE. This TCR was recovered from a person aged 18-65 years who received the Ad26.COV2.S COVID-19 vaccine or a placebo. The chain recombines TRBV9 with TRBJ2-1, with 8 bases aligning to TRBD2. The sample in question was peripheral blood, obtained in a trial of Ad26.COV2.S vaccine versus placebo. CDR3 bases: TGTGCCAGCAGCGTATCCGGGGGGGGGTCTAGCGGACCACAGTTCTTC. Translated, it gives CASSVSGGGSSGPQFF.